This paragraph covers one T cell receptor (beta chain) sequence. The data were obtained in a study of shared clonotypes between healthy human individuals. Terminally differentiated effector memory CD45RA+ cells were left out of the naive CD8 fraction, which was CD45RO-negative and positively selected for CCR7. Method: immunoSEQ multiplex PCR; TCRdb's copy keeps in-frame clones and lacks some. The sample includes roughly 770,000 clones, around 96% seen only once; the top ten take less than 0.3%. This receptor was taken from a man aged 25-40 years in good health. The sequencing sample was made of naive CD8+ T cells sorted from blood.

DNA of the CDR3: TGTGCCTGGAGTGTGGATAGGGGGAGCAATCAGCCCCAGCATTTT. Amino acids: CAWSVDRGSNQPQHF. The gene calls are TRBV30 and TRBJ1-5; TRBD1 might be the D (6 bases). The length of the CDR3 is 15 residues. The V end lost 0 bases, the J end lost 1 base, and 10 bases lay between the germline ends. Per germline, CDR1 GTSNPN and CDR2 SVGIG (reference sequence).